This is a list of T cell receptor delta chains from one sample in a study of gamma-delta T cells after stem cell transplantation. TCRdb re-called the RT-PCR reads using CATT. In the table there are roughly 14,000 delta-chain clones, less than 10% of which are singletons. The sample consisted of gamma-delta T cells. Source of these receptors: a human donor. It is not recorded whose cells these are; they may come from a transplant donor. The CDR3 runs from the conserved cysteine through the conserved F or W. A D gene is named only where the DNA matches it firmly. Not all rows give a size; the values are once, few, many and, for expanded clones, a class.

>TRDV2|.|.|TRDJ1
CAYEKLVANTGTDKLIF
TGTGCCTATGAGAAGCTGGTGGCGAACACGGGGACCGATAAACTCATCTTT
>TRDV2|few|TRDD3|TRDJ3
CACDTPDGGSSSCDSRPMIF
TGTGCCTGTGACACTCCCGATGGGGGATCCTCCTCCTGTGACAGCCGCCCGATGATTTTC
>TRDV2|.|TRDD3|TRDJ3
CACDTPDGGSSWDTRQMFF
TGTGCCTGTGACACTCCCGATGGGGGATCCTCCTGGGACACCCGACAGATGTTTTTC
>TRDV1|few|TRDD3|TRDJ1
CALGELEPPGLGDQYKLIF
TGTGCTCTTGGGGAACTAGAGCCCCCCGGACTGGGGGACCAGTATAAACTCATCTTT
>TRDV1|many|.|TRDJ1
CAIGKRSTFRAADKLIF
TGTGCTATTGGGAAACGAAGCACATTTCGGGCGGCCGATAAACTCATCTTT
>TRDV2|few|.|TRDJ1
CACDGTGGGVTKGTTDKLIF
TGTGCCTGTGACGGCACCGGCGGTGGGGTCACGAAGGGCACCACCGATAAACTCATCTTT
>TRDV1|few|TRDD3|TRDJ1
CALGNTTNYPGYAGNDKLIF
TGTGCTCTTGGGAACACCACCAATTACCCGGGATACGCGGGAAACGATAAACTCATCTTT
>TRDV1|many|.|TRDJ1
CALGPGSYLWRGWGRHTDKLIF
TGTGCTCTTGGGCCCGGTTCCTACTTGTGGAGGGGCTGGGGGAGGCACACCGATAAACTCATCTTT
>TRDV2|.|.|TRDJ3
CACDKTEGPFSSCDHRLKIF
TGTGCCTGTGACAAAACGGAGGGGCCTTTCAGCTCCTGTGACCACCGCCTGAAGATTTTC
>TRDV2|.|.|TRDJ1
CACDTVECNLLTGVLTDKLIF
TGTGCCTGTGACACCGTTGAGTGCAACCTGCTTACTGGTGTACTCACCGATAAACTCATCTTT
>TRDV2|few|.|TRDJ1
CACDLLGLAITDKLIF
TGTGCCTGTGACCTGTTGGGATTGGCGATCACCGATAAACTCATCTTT
>TRDV1|.|TRDD3|TRDJ1
CAIGATPMWGRRNCWYTDKLIF
TGTGCTATTGGGGCTACTCCTATGTGGGGGAGACGAAACTGTTGGTACACCGATAAACTCATCTTT
>TRDV1|.|.|TRDJ1
CASVDRLYFFGTDKLIF
TGTGCTAGTGTAGACCGTCTGTACTTCTTCGGCACCGATAAACTCATCTTT
>TRDV1|.|TRDD3|TRDJ1
CALGETSCWGGGLNTDKLIF
TGTGCTCTTGGGGAAACCTCGTGTTGGGGTGGGGGACTTAACACCGATAAACTCATCTTT
>TRDV2|many|TRDD3|TRDJ1
CACEALGDGSYTDKLIF
TGTGCCTGTGAGGCACTGGGGGATGGCTCGTACACCGATAAACTCATCTTT
>TRDV2|medium-sized|.|TRDJ1
CACDTVGLYTDKLIF
TGTGCCTGTGACACCGTGGGCCTCTACACCGATAAACTCATCTTT
>TRDV1|many|TRDD3|TRDJ1
CALGGGPSPAPVLGEQTPKPIF
TGTGCTCTTGGGGGGGGCCCCTCCCCCGCTCCCGTACTGGGGGAACAAACTCCTAAACCCATCTTT
>TRDV2|many|.|TRDJ1
CACDTVGGSDKLIF
TGTGCCTGTGACACCGTTGGGGGCAGCGATAAACTCATCTTT
>TRDV2|.|.|TRDJ1
CACDTVLGQLWYRICNLIF
TGTGCCTGTGACACCGTTCTGGGTCAGCTGTGGTATAGAATCTGTAACCTTATCTTT
>TRDV2|few|.|TRDJ1
CACAGWGERGYTDKLIF
TGTGCCTGTGCTGGATGGGGGGAGAGGGGGTACACCGATAAACTCATCTTT
>TRDV2|few|TRDD3|TRDJ1
CACDESTTGAWGTYTDKLIF
TGTGCCTGTGACGAAAGTACTACAGGGGCCTGGGGGACCTACACCGATAAACTCATCTTT
>TRDV2|.|TRDD3|TRDJ1
CACDGRLGDTAANTDKLIF
TGTGCCTGTGACGGAAGACTGGGGGATACCGCAGCGAACACCGATAAACTCATCTTT
>TRDV2|.|.|TRDJ3
CACDTGHGNSLYTRQMFF
TGTGCCTGTGACACGGGCCATGGGAACTCCTTGTACACCCGACAGATGTTTTTC
>TRDV1|many|TRDD3|TRDJ3
CALGERRGDTSWDTRQMFF
TGTGCTCTTGGGGAAAGAAGAGGGGATACCTCCTGGGACACCCGACAGATGTTTTTC
>TRDV2|many|.|TRDJ1
CACDTWDERGDKDKLIF
TGTGCCTGTGACACTTGGGACGAACGGGGGGACAAGGATAAACTCATCTTT
>TRDV1|.|.|TRDJ2
CAIGGSTPWWIPYTDKLFF
TGTGCTATTGGGGGCAGCACTCCCTGGTGGATCCCATACACCGATAAACTCTTCTTT
>TRDV2|.|.|TRDJ1
CACDTGEVRLCIVTNDTLIF
TGTGCCTGTGACACCGGAGAGGTCCGTCTGTGTATCGTTACTAACGATACACTCATCTTT
>TRDV2|.|TRDD3|TRDJ1
CACDTRGDTFADKLIF
TGTGCCTGTGACACACGGGGGGATACGTTTGCCGATAAACTCATCTTT
>TRDV2|.|.|TRDJ3
CACDTGVCGSSYTLQMFF
TGTGCCTGTGACACCGGGGTATGCGGCTCCTCGTACACCCTACAGATGTTTTTC
>TRDV2|.|TRDD3|TRDJ1
CACDTLGDQVLTDKLIF
TGTGCCTGTGACACACTGGGGGATCAAGTGCTCACAGATAAACTCATATTT
>TRDV2|.|.|TRDJ1
CACDTGSFSVDTPGSDTLIF
TGTGCCTGTGACACGGGATCGTTCTCGGTGGATACTCCTGGCAGCGATACACTCATCTTT
>TRDV3|many|.|TRDJ1
CACSRRPLYTDKLIF
TGTGCCTGTTCACGCCGGCCGCTGTACACCGATAAACTCATCTTT
>TRDV3|many|TRDD3|TRDJ1
CAFFPRYNLLLGDYTDKLIF
TGTGCTTTCTTTCCTAGGTATAATCTCTTACTGGGGGATTATACCGATAAACTCATCTTT
>TRDV2|many|TRDD3|TRDJ1
CACDTWVGLGDKDKLIF
TGTGCCTGTGACACTTGGGTCGGACTGGGGGACAAGGATAAACTCATCTTT
>TRDV2|.|TRDD3|TRDJ1
CACDTLNLVLGTRSYTDKLIF
TGCGCCTGTGACACCCTCAATCTCGTACTGGGGACTAGATCATACACCGATAAACTCATCTTT
>TRDV1|many|TRDD3|TRDJ1
CALGEISYTLLRGDTRGKLIF
TGTGCTCTTGGGGAAATTTCCTACACCCTCCTACGGGGGGATACGCGGGGTAAACTCATCTTT
>TRDV2|.|.|TRDJ1
CACDAGISTRRDSTVGLIF
TGTGCCTGTGACGCCGGGATCTCGACGAGGAGGGATAGTACCGTGGGACTCATCTTT
>TRDV1|many|TRDD3|TRDJ1
CALGELASPWRGYGTLTDKLIF
TGTGCTCTTGGGGAACTAGCGTCCCCTTGGCGGGGATATGGGACCCTAACCGATAAACTCATCTTT
>TRDV2|.|.|TRDJ1
CACDKVVVYTYNLIF
TGTGCCTGTGACAAGGTGGTAGTGTACACCTATAACCTCATCTTT
>TRDV2|.|.|TRDJ1
CACDTGGGLRRRGTDKLIF
TGTGCCTGTGACACCGGAGGGGGCCTTAGGAGACGAGGAACCGATAAACTCATCTTT
>TRDV2|once|.|TRDJ1
CACDILRYSSHLAYSDTLIF
TGTGCCTGTGACATCCTCCGCTACTCGTCCCATTTGGCTTACAGCGATACACTCATCTTT
>TRDV2|.|TRDD3|TRDJ1
CACDTGTVGYSTDKLIF
TGTGCCTGTGACACCGGTACTGTGGGATACTCGACCGATAAACTCATCTTT
>TRDV2|medium-sized|TRDD3|TRDJ1
CACDIVGDPLSYTDKLIF
TGTGCCTGTGACATAGTGGGGGATCCGCTATCTTACACCGATAAACTCATCTTT